The rows below give T cell receptor beta chains drawn from one sample of a study of CD8 T cells in Susac syndrome. TCRdb analysed the immunoSEQ multiplex PCR reads with MiXCR anew, one entry per CDR3 protein. Among tens of thousands of distinct CDR3 sequences listed, about 93% were seen once. Material for sequencing was CD8+ T cells from PBMCs. The receptor set was obtained from a human donor in good health. Both conserved end residues are part of each CDR3. A D gene is named only where the DNA matches it firmly. Where a row states a size, it is once, few, many or the class of an expanded clone; other rows omit it.

d_call clone_size j_call v_call cdr3_aa cdr3_nt
NA few TRBJ1-1 TRBV20-1 CSARISGETEAFF TGCAGTGCTAGGATTTCCGGGGAAACTGAAGCTTTCTTT
NA NA TRBJ2-7 TRBV4-3 CASSQFSGSSYEQYF TGCGCCAGCAGCCAATTTTCAGGGAGCTCCTACGAGCAGTACTTC
NA once TRBJ2-7 TRBV14 CASSQVYEQYF TGTGCCAGCAGCCAGGTTTACGAGCAGTACTTC
NA NA TRBJ2-3 TRBV20-1 CSTPPGHYTDTQYF TGCAGCACACCCCCGGGACATTACACAGATACGCAGTATTTT
NA NA TRBJ2-7 TRBV2 CASRTDPYEQYF TGTGCCAGCCGGACCGACCCCTACGAGCAGTACTTC
NA NA TRBJ1-1 TRBV20-1 CSARTANTEAFF TGCAGTGCCCGGACTGCAAACACTGAAGCTTTCTTT
NA NA TRBJ2-2 TRBV27 CASSYQNTGELFF TGTGCCAGCAGTTATCAGAACACCGGGGAGCTGTTTTTT
TRBD2 once TRBJ2-5 TRBV28 CASSSRLAGETQYF TGTGCCAGCAGTTCGCGACTAGCCGGGGAGACCCAGTACTTC
NA NA TRBJ2-7 TRBV20-1 CSARDPPGVGYEQYF TGCAGTGCTAGAGATCCGCCAGGGGTAGGATACGAGCAGTACTTC
NA NA TRBJ2-5 TRBV6-5 CASSRFDSQETQYF TGTGCCAGCAGCCGATTCGACAGTCAAGAGACCCAGTACTTC
NA NA TRBJ1-2 TRBV2 CASSSGEGLNGYTF TGTGCCAGCAGCTCCGGGGAGGGGTTAAATGGCTACACCTTC
TRBD1 NA TRBJ1-5 TRBV19 CASSMGRTGANQPQHF TGTGCCAGTAGTATGGGAAGGACAGGGGCTAATCAGCCCCAGCATTTT
TRBD1 NA TRBJ1-5 TRBV27 CASRQGTQPQHF TGTGCCAGCAGACAGGGGACTCAGCCCCAGCATTTT
NA NA TRBJ1-6 TRBV2 CASRGWPINSPLHF TGTGCCAGCAGAGGGTGGCCGATTAATTCACCCCTCCACTTT
NA NA TRBJ1-2 TRBV15 CATSSVEQGRFYGYTF TGTGCCACCAGCAGTGTGGAACAGGGCCGATTTTATGGCTACACCTTC
NA NA TRBJ1-5 TRBV21-1 CASSIPSYQPQHF TGTGCCAGCAGCATCCCGTCTTATCAGCCCCAGCATTTT
NA few TRBJ1-1 TRBV9 CASGGLTEAFF TGTGCCAGCGGGGGGTTAACTGAAGCTTTCTTT
NA once TRBJ2-7 TRBV27 CASSLSKGGDSYEQYF TGTGCCAGCAGTTTATCGAAGGGCGGAGACTCCTACGAGCAGTACTTC
NA NA TRBJ2-1 TRBV30 CAWSANEQFF TGTGCCTGGAGCGCAAATGAGCAGTTCTTC
NA once TRBJ2-2 TRBV29-1 CSVVPELGPGELFF TGCAGCGTTGTCCCCGAGCTCGGCCCCGGGGAGCTGTTTTTT
TRBD1 NA TRBJ2-5 TRBV9 CASNNRGLPDGETQYF TGTGCCAGCAATAACAGGGGGCTGCCGGACGGGGAGACCCAGTACTTC
NA NA TRBJ2-5 TRBV27 CASSLSPYQETQYF TGTGCCAGCAGTTTATCTCCGTACCAAGAGACCCAGTACTTC
TRBD1 NA TRBJ2-2 TRBV5-1 CASSLASGGQGLTGELFF TGCGCCAGCAGCTTGGCCTCAGGAGGACAGGGCCTAACCGGGGAGCTGTTTTTT
NA NA TRBJ2-7 TRBV28 CASSLLRFPYEQYF TGTGCCAGCAGTTTATTGCGTTTCCCCTACGAGCAGTACTTC
NA NA TRBJ2-5 TRBV7-9 CASSLYVETQYF TGTGCCAGCAGCTTATATGTGGAGACCCAGTACTTC
NA NA TRBJ2-5 TRBV4-1 CASSPIGLQETQYF TGCGCCAGCAGCCCTATCGGACTCCAAGAGACCCAGTACTTC
NA NA TRBJ2-7 TRBV21-1 CASTTTPLAESSYEQYF TGTGCCAGCACCACCACACCCCTAGCCGAGAGCTCCTACGAGCAGTACTTC
NA NA TRBJ2-3 TRBV14 CASSRLGGDTQYF TGTGCCAGCAGCCGACTAGGAGGAGATACGCAGTATTTT
NA once TRBJ2-3 TRBV18 CASSPPVGGEGQYF TGTGCCAGCTCACCACCGGTCGGGGGCGAAGGGCAGTATTTT
NA NA TRBJ2-7 TRBV4-1 CASSQDFYFEQYF TGCGCCAGCAGCCAAGATTTCTATTTCGAGCAGTACTTC
NA NA TRBJ1-3 TRBV12-3/TRBV12-4 CASIREGGGRNTIYF TGTGCCAGCATCAGAGAGGGGGGAGGCCGAAACACCATATATTTT
NA NA TRBJ2-2 TRBV11-1 CAFLDDTGELFF TGTGCCTTCCTTGATGATACCGGGGAGCTGTTTTTT
TRBD1 NA TRBJ1-5 TRBV5-6 CASSLAGGGQKVYSNQPQHF TGTGCCAGCAGCTTGGCCGGGGGGGGACAGAAAGTTTATAGCAATCAGCCCCAGCATTTT
NA NA TRBJ1-2 TRBV19 CASSDIYGYTF TGTGCCAGTAGTGACATCTATGGCTACACCTTC
NA NA TRBJ2-6 TRBV6-5 CASSYSTGGANVLTF TGTGCCAGCAGTTACTCGACAGGTGGGGCCAACGTCCTGACTTTC
NA NA TRBJ2-3 TRBV27 CASSPPQGHTQYF TGTGCCAGCAGTCCCCCTCAGGGCCATACGCAGTATTTT
NA NA TRBJ2-4 TRBV9 CASSAGGGLAKNIQYF TGTGCCAGCAGCGCAGGAGGGGGATTAGCCAAAAACATTCAGTACTTC
NA NA TRBJ1-2 TRBV29-1 CSVETGTDYGYTF TGCAGCGTTGAAACCGGGACCGACTATGGCTACACCTTC
NA NA TRBJ2-1 TRBV19 CASSPGGEQFF TGTGCCAGTAGCCCAGGGGGGGAGCAGTTCTTC
NA NA TRBJ1-1 TRBV12-5 CASGLGEGPFEAFF TGTGCTAGTGGTTTGGGAGAGGGACCGTTTGAAGCTTTCTTT
TRBD2 NA TRBJ2-1 TRBV28 CATKTSASPHEQFF TGTGCCACCAAAACTAGCGCCTCCCCCCATGAGCAGTTCTTC
NA few TRBJ2-7 TRBV9 CASSVESSGYEQYF TGTGCCAGCAGCGTAGAGAGTAGCGGCTACGAGCAGTACTTC
NA NA TRBJ1-1 TRBV5-1 CASSPGGGYTEAFF TGCGCCAGCAGCCCCGGTGGGGGGTACACTGAAGCTTTCTTT
TRBD2 NA TRBJ2-4 TRBV4-1 CASGGEGRNIQYF TGCGCCAGCGGGGGGGAGGGGCGAAACATTCAGTACTTC
NA NA TRBJ1-2 TRBV27 CASSLGSTGAYGYTF TGTGCCAGCAGTTTAGGCTCCACGGGGGCCTATGGCTACACCTTC
NA NA TRBJ2-7 TRBV7-9 CASSPNPGSYEQYF TGTGCCAGCAGCCCCAACCCCGGCTCCTACGAGCAGTACTTC